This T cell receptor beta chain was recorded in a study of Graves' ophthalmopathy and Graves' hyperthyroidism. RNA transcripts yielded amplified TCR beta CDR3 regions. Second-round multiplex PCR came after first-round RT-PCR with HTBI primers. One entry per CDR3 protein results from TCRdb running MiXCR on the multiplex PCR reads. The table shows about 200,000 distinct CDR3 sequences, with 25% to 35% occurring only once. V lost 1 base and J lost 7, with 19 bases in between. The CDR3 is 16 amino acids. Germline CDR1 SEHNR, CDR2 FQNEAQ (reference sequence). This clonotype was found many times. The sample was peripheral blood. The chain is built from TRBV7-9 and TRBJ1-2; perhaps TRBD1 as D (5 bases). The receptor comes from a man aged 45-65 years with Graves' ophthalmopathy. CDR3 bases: TGTGCCAGCAGCTTAGAGGTGGAGGGGATACGGGCTGGCTACACCTTC. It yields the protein CASSLEVEGIRAGYTF.